This is a list of T cell receptor beta chains from one sample in a study of CD8+ T cells in alopecia areata. Only in-frame clones appear in the TCRdb table, and some are missing; sequencing was by immunoSEQ multiplex PCR. The sample records about 180,000 clones, approximately 59% being singletons. Specimen: CD4+ T cells sorted from blood, collected at week 0. The receptors were gathered from a human donor with alopecia areata. The CDR3 runs from the conserved cysteine through the conserved F or W. Fields, in order: D gene, CDR3 length, J gene, V gene, clone size, CDR3 DNA, CDR3 protein. A D gene is named only where the DNA matches it firmly. A row's size may be missing; if present it is once, few, many or a size class.

- 12 TRBJ2-7 TRBV7-9 few TGTGCCAGCGCACCACCTAGGAACGAGCAGTACTTC CASAPPRNEQYF
- 13 TRBJ1-2 TRBV29-1 once TGCAGCGTTGGTCGGGGCGGAACGGATGGCTACACCTTC CSVGRGGTDGYTF
- 14 TRBJ1-5 TRBV7-9 - TGTGCCAGCAGCTTAGGCGGGAACAATCAGCCCCAGCATTTT CASSLGGNNQPQHF
- 15 TRBJ2-3 TRBV30 - TGTGCCTGGAGTGTACTTGGGGGGAGCACAGATACGCAGTATTTT CAWSVLGGSTDTQYF
TRBD1 12 TRBJ1-2 TRBV29-1 - TGCAGCGTTGACTACAGGGGTGGTGGCTACACCTTC CSVDYRGGGYTF
- 12 TRBJ1-4 TRBV5-1 - TGCGCCAGCCGCGGGCTGGGTGAAAAACTGTTTTTT CASRGLGEKLFF
- 14 TRBJ1-1 TRBV2 - TGTGCCAGCAGAACGGGAGAAGGGTACACTGAAGCTTTCTTT CASRTGEGYTEAFF
- 15 TRBJ2-1 TRBV25-1 - TGTGCCAGCAGTGAATCCCGCGGAACGAACAATGAGCAGTTCTTC CASSESRGTNNEQFF
- 15 TRBJ2-5 TRBV27 - TGTGCCAGCAGTTTATCCGGTGTCGGCGACGGGACCCAGTACTTC CASSLSGVGDGTQYF
TRBD1 14 TRBJ1-5 TRBV10-2 - TGCGCCAGCAGTGTTACAGGGGGGGATCAGCCCCAGCATTTT CASSVTGGDQPQHF
TRBD1 12 TRBJ2-7 TRBV25-1 - TGTGCCAGCAGCGGAACAGGGGAAGAGCAGTACTTC CASSGTGEEQYF
- 11 TRBJ1-1 TRBV2 - TGTGCCAGCAGTTTAGGGACTGAAGCTTTCTTT CASSLGTEAFF
- 11 TRBJ1-2 TRBV20-1 - TGCAGTGCTAGTATTGGCTATGGCTACACCTTC CSASIGYGYTF
- 12 TRBJ1-1 TRBV29-1 - TGCAGCGCCGTGAGTGGGGCCCCTGAAGCTTTCTTT CSAVSGAPEAFF
- 14 TRBJ1-2 TRBV10-3 - TGTGCCATCAGAATCCACGCAGGGAGCTATGGCTACACCTTC CAIRIHAGSYGYTF
- 15 TRBJ2-7 TRBV5-1 - TGCGCCAGCAGCCTGGAGGGGTCAGGGACGAGGGAGCAGTACTTC CASSLEGSGTREQYF
TRBD1 15 TRBJ2-3 TRBV19 - TGTGCCAGTAGTACACGGACAGGGGGCACAGATACGCAGTATTTT CASSTRTGGTDTQYF
TRBD2 15 TRBJ2-3 TRBV2 - TGTGCCAGCAGTGAGACTAGCGGAAGCACAGATACGCAGTATTTT CASSETSGSTDTQYF
- 11 TRBJ2-5 TRBV5-6 - TGTGCCAGCAGCTTGGCGTCGCATCAGTACTTC CASSLASHQYF
- 14 TRBJ2-5 TRBV7-9 - TGTGCCAGCAGCTTAGTTGGGGGAGGAGAGACCCAGTACTTC CASSLVGGGETQYF
- 13 TRBJ1-6 TRBV2 once TGTGCCAGCCCAGCGAACAATAATTCACCCCTCCACTTT CASPANNNSPLHF
TRBD1 14 TRBJ1-2 TRBV7-9 - TGTGCCAGCAGCTCTATCCGACAGGGAAGAGGCTACACCTTC CASSSIRQGRGYTF
- 13 TRBJ2-2 TRBV29-1 - TGCAGCGTTGCCCTGTTGACGGGGGAGGAGCTGTTTTTT CSVALLTGEELFF
TRBD1 16 TRBJ1-2 TRBV7-9 - TGTGCCAGCAGCCCATGGGGACAGGGGACCCCTTCTGGCTACACCTTC CASSPWGQGTPSGYTF
- 14 TRBJ2-3 TRBV14 - TGTGCCAGCAAGGCGGGGATTAGCACAGATACGCAGTATTTT CASKAGISTDTQYF
TRBD2 15 TRBJ2-7 TRBV11-2 few TGTGCCAGCAGCTCCGGGGGGAGAGGGCTATACGAGCAGTACTTC CASSSGGRGLYEQYF
- 11 TRBJ2-5 TRBV7-2 - TGTGCCAGCAGTTTTAAGGAGACCCAGTACTTC CASSFKETQYF
- 12 TRBJ1-1 TRBV29-1 - TGCAGCGGTGTAACAGGGAACACTGAAGCTTTCTTT CSGVTGNTEAFF
- 15 TRBJ1-1 TRBV27 - TGTGCCAGCAGTCGTGCGGGGGTTAGGGGAACTGAAGCTTTCTTT CASSRAGVRGTEAFF
- 15 TRBJ1-2 TRBV29-1 - TGCAGCGTTGCTGTAAGGGCTGGAGCTAACTATGGCTACACCTTC CSVAVRAGANYGYTF
- 15 TRBJ2-7 TRBV4-1 - TGCGCCAGCAGCCCAGATTTTCAGGGCCCCTACGAGCAGTACTTC CASSPDFQGPYEQYF
- 12 TRBJ2-1 TRBV29-1 - TGCAGCGTTGTAGAGGCCGGGAATGAGCAGTTCTTC CSVVEAGNEQFF
TRBD2 15 TRBJ2-2 TRBV15 - TGTGCCACCAGCAGACTAGCGGGATGGACCGGGGAGCTGTTTTTT CATSRLAGWTGELFF
- 17 TRBJ2-4 TRBV30 - TGTGCCTGGAGTGTCCCAAGGGGGGCTTCGACCAAAAACATTCAGTACTTC CAWSVPRGASTKNIQYF
- 17 TRBJ1-5 TRBV19 few TGTGCCAGTAGTAGACCCTCAGACAATTTTGGCAATCAGCCCCAGCATTTT CASSRPSDNFGNQPQHF
- 14 TRBJ1-6 TRBV6-5 few TGTGCCAGCAGTGCTGGACCGTATAATTCACCCCTCCACTTT CASSAGPYNSPLHF
TRBD1 16 TRBJ2-7 TRBV10-3 - TGTGCCATCAGTGAGTGGGGACAGCTCAGCTCCTACGAGCAGTACTTC CAISEWGQLSSYEQYF
- 14 TRBJ2-3 TRBV29-1 few TGCAGCGTTGGTCTTCGGGTTAGCACAGATACGCAGTATTTT CSVGLRVSTDTQYF
TRBD2 17 TRBJ2-2 TRBV9 - TGTGCCAGCAGCTCTTCACCGGGGGGAAAGGATACCGGGGAGCTGTTTTTT CASSSSPGGKDTGELFF
- 15 TRBJ2-1 TRBV27 few TGTGCCAGCAGACTCTCCGGGACAATCTACAATGAGCAGTTCTTC CASRLSGTIYNEQFF
TRBD1 19 TRBJ2-7 TRBV30 - TGTGCCTGGAGTGAAGGAGGTTGGTTCGGGGGACAGGGGGCTTACGAGCAGTACTTC CAWSEGGWFGGQGAYEQYF
- 17 TRBJ2-5 TRBV29-1 few TGCAGCGTTGAAGATGGGCGCAGGGGCGGTTTCCAAGAGACCCAGTACTTC CSVEDGRRGGFQETQYF
TRBD2 14 TRBJ2-3 TRBV29-1 - TGCAGCGTAGAGCGGGGGGGACGATCAGATACGCAGTATTTT CSVERGGRSDTQYF
- 15 TRBJ2-5 TRBV7-8 few TGTGCCAGCAGCTCAGGAATCAATCGTCAAGAGACCCAGTACTTC CASSSGINRQETQYF
- 12 TRBJ2-2 TRBV4-1 - TGCGCCAGCAGCCACGGCACCGGGGAGCTGTTTTTT CASSHGTGELFF
- 13 TRBJ2-2 TRBV7-2 - TGTGCCAGCAGCCCTTATACGGCCGGGGAGCTGTTTTTT CASSPYTAGELFF
- 13 TRBJ1-1 TRBV7-9 - TGTGCCTGCCTGGGGAGCGAGAACACTGAAGCTTTCTTT CACLGSENTEAFF
TRBD2 13 TRBJ2-1 TRBV10-3 - TGTGCCATCACGGGGGGGGCAGGCGGTGAGCAGTTCTTC CAITGGAGGEQFF
TRBD1 14 TRBJ2-3 TRBV29-1 few TGCAGCGTTGAGGACAACAGGGGAACAGATACGCAGTATTTT CSVEDNRGTDTQYF
- 14 TRBJ2-1 TRBV6-1 few TGTGCCAGCCTCCGGGCGGGGGCATACAATGAGCAGTTCTTC CASLRAGAYNEQFF
- 12 TRBJ1-2 TRBV29-1 - TGCAGCGTTGTATCAGCTACGGATGGCTACACCTTC CSVVSATDGYTF
- 15 TRBJ2-5 TRBV11-2 - TGTGCCAGCAGCTTAGTTACGGGGGGCGAAGAGACCCAGTACTTC CASSLVTGGEETQYF
- 13 TRBJ2-5 TRBV9 once TGTGCCAGCAGCCTCACCGGGGCAGAGACCCAGTACTTC CASSLTGAETQYF
TRBD1 14 TRBJ1-6 TRBV5-1 - TGCGCCAGCAGCCCGGGGGACAGGGATGCACCCCTCCACTTT CASSPGDRDAPLHF
- 14 TRBJ2-5 TRBV4-2 - TGTGCCAGCAGCCAAGGGGGACTCCGGGAGACCCAGTACTTC CASSQGGLRETQYF